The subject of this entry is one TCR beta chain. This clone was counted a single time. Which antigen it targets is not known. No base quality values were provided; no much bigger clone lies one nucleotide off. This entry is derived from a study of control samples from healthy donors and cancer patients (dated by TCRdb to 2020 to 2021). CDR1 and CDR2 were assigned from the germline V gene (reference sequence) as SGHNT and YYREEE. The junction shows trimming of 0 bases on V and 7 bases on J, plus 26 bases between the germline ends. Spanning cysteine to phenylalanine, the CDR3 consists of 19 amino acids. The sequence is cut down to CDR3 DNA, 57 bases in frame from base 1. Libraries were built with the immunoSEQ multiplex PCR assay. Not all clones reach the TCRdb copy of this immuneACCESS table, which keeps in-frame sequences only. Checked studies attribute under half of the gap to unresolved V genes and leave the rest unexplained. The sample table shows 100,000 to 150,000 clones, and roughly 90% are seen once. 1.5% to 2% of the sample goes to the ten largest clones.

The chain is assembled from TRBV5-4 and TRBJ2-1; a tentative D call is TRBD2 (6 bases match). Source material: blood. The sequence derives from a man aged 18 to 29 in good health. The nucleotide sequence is TGTGCCAGCAGCTTGGGGACTACTCGTCGAGGCGGTACAGAGAATGAGCAGTTCTTC. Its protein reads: CASSLGTTRRGGTENEQFF.